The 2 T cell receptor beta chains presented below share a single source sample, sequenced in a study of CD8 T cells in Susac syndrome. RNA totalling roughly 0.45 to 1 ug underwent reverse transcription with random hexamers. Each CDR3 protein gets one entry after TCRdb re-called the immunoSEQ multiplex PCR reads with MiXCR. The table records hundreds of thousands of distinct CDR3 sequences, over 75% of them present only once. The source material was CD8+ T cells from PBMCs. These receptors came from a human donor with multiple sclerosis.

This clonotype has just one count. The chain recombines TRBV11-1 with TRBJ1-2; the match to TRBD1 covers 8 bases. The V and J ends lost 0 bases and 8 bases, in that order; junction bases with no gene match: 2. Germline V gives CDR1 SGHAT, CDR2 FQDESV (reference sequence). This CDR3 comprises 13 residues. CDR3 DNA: TGTGCCAGCAGCTTAGCCGGACAGGGAGGCTACACCTTC. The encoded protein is CASSLAGQGGYTF.

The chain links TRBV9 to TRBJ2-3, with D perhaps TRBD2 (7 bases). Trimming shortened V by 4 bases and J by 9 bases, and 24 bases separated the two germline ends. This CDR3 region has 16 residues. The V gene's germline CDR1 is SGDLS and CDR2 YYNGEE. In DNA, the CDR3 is TGTGCCAGCAGCCCCGGGGAGCGGGGCGATAGGGGGACGCAGTATTTT. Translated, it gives CASSPGERGDRGTQYF.